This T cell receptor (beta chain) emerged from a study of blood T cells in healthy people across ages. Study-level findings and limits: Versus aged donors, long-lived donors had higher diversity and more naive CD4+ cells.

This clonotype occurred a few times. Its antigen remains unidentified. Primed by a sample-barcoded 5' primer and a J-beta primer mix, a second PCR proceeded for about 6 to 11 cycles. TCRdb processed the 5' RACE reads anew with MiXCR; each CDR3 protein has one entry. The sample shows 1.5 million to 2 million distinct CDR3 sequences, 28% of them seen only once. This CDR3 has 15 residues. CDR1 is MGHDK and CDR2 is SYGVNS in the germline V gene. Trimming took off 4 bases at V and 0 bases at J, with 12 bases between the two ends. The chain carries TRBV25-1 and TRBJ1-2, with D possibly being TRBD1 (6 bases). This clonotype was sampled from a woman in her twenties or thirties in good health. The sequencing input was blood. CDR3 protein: CASSAPGATNYGYTF. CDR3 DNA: TGTGCCAGCAGTGCGCCGGGGGCGACTAACTATGGCTACACCTTC.